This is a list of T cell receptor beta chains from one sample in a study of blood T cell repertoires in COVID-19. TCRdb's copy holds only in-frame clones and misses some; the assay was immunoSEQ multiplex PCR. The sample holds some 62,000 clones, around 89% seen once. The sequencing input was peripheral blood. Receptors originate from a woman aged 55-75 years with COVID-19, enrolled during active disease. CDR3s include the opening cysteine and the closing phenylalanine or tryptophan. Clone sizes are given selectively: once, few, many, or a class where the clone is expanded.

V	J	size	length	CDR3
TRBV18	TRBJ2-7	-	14	CASSRGQSSYEQYF
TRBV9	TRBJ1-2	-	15	CASSVGSGGHYGYTF
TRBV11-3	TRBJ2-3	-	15	CASSSRQGRTDTQYF
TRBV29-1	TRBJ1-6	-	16	CSLATGGEGGNSPLHF
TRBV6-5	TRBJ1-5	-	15	CASSYTGQLNQPQHF
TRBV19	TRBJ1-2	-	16	CASSIPTGGANYGYTF
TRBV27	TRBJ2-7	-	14	CASSLRGTSYEQYF
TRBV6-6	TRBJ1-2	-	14	CASSPQDSYYGYTF
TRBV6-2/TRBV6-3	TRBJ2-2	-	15	CASSYSTLHTGELFF
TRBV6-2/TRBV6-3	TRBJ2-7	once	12	CASSYGGLEQYF
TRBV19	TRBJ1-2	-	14	CASTLMGGLGSYTF
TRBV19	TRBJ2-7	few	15	CASSIALATPYEQYF
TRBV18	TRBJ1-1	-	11	CASSPVGSSFF
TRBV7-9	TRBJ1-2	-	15	CASSLSSFGRGGYTF
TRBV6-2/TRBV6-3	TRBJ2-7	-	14	CASTPGGRSYEQYF
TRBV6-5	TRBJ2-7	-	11	CATVRGYEQYF
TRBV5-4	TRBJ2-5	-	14	CASSLVGLGETQYF
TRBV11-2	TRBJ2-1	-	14	CASSLGGSYNEQFF
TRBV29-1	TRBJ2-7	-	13	CSVGSGNSYEQYF
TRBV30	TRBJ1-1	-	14	CAWKGSGGGTEAFF
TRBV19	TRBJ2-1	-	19	CASSIARGGQRLALNEQFF
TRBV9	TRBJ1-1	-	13	CASSRQGTAEAFF
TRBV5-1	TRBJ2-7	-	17	CASSFLNLNRGDYEQYF
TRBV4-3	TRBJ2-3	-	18	CASSQDQPREGSADTQYF
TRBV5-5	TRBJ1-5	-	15	CASSLPGTGVKPQHF